These 32 T cell receptor beta chains originate from one sample sequenced in a study of read filtering for tumor transcriptome and immune sequencing. Molecular barcoded adaptors covering alpha/delta and beta/gamma chains were used on roughly 400 ng RNA. TCRdb redid the calling of the reads with MiXCR, one entry per CDR3 protein. The sample has roughly 56,000 distinct CDR3 sequences; approximately 19% are singletons. The specimen was a population of CD138-negative cells sorted from bone marrow. Source of these receptors: a donor at least 40 years old with multiple myeloma.

The table lists this clonotype with many counts. CDR3 in amino acids: CASSLQGGETQYF. The CDR3 DNA reads as TGTGCCAGCAGCTTACAGGGAGGAGAGACCCAGTACTTC. V usage is TRBV11-2 and J usage is TRBJ2-5; perhaps TRBD2 as D (6 bases). The CDR3 loop spans 13 amino acids. The ends were cut back, 2 bases at V and 4 bases at J, with 8 bases in the middle. Germline assignment: CDR1 SGHAT and CDR2 FQNNGV.

This clonotype came up a few times. This may stem from a read error, because a much larger clone lies one nucleotide away. The J gene is TRBJ2-1, the V gene TRBV30; perhaps D is TRBD1 or TRBD2 (5 bases each). Germline V gene data show CDR1 as GTSNPN and CDR2 as SVGIG (reference sequence). This CDR3 has 12 residues. The CDR3 region is CAGTWGYNGQFF. The CDR3, as DNA: TGTGCCGGAACTTGGGGGTACAATGGGCAGTTCTTC. Full variable domain (outside the CDR3, taken from reference TRBV30 and TRBJ2-1): SQTIHQWPATLVQPVGSPLSLECTVEGTSNPNLYWYRQAAGRGLQLLFYSVGIGQISSEVPQNLSASRPQDRQFILSSKKLLLSDSGFYLCAGTWGYNGQFFGPGTRLTVL.

This clonotype was recorded at least ten times. The V and J genes are TRBV20-1 and TRBJ1-4; D is possibly TRBD1 (6 bases). V was shortened by 6 bases and J by 4 bases, with 15 bases between the two germline ends. Germline-derived CDR1 and CDR2 are DFQATT and SNEGSKA (reference sequence). This CDR3 has 14 residues. In nucleotides, the CDR3 is TGCAGTGCCGCCCTGACAGGTTTTAATGAAAAACTGTTTTTT. It is translated as CSAALTGFNEKLFF.

As for this clonotype: A much more abundant neighbour one base away suggests this may be a read error. The J gene is TRBJ2-3, the V gene TRBV12-3 or TRBV12-4; 10 positions match TRBD2. This CDR3 has 18 amino acids. CDR3 coding DNA: TGTGCCAGCAGTTTAGCCTTGAAGCGGGGGGGCAGCACAGCTACGCAGTATTTT. Protein sequence: CASSLALKRGGSTATQYF.

There are many counts of this clonotype. This chain joins TRBV28 and TRBJ2-1, with TRBD2 as a possible D gene (6 bases). In germline, CDR1 is MDHEN, CDR2 SYDVKM. The CDR3 contains 15 residues. The V and J ends lost 7 bases and 4 bases respectively, with 17 bases between them. The CDR3 nucleotides read TGTGCCAGCACCTTGGCTGAGACTAGGTACAATGAGCAGTTCTTC. The encoded protein is CASTLAETRYNEQFF.

This clonotype showed up many times. This chain joins TRBV20-1 and TRBJ2-5, with 7 bases lining up with TRBD2. With 2 bases clipped from V and 5 bases from J, the junction kept 8 bases outside the gene matches. The V gene's germline CDR1 is DFQATT and CDR2 SNEGSKA (reference sequence). The CDR3 loop spans 14 amino acids. The CDR3 nucleotides are TGCAGTGCTAGACCCGGCTCCGGGGGGGAGACCCAGTACTTC. Residues: CSARPGSGGETQYF.

This clonotype occurred a few times. V gene TRBV3-1 combines with J gene TRBJ2-3, with TRBD1 as a possible D gene (5 bases). CDR1 is LGHDT, CDR2 YNNKEL, per germline (reference sequence). Deletions cut 0 bases from V and 8 bases from J, with 12 bases between. The CDR3 is 14 amino acids. CDR3 nucleotides: TGTGCCAGCAGCCAAGAAGGGGCGATTACTACGCAGTATTTT. Its translation is CASSQEGAITTQYF.

This clonotype came up a few times. This chain connects TRBV28 to TRBJ2-3; D remains unclear. Germline CDR1 is MDHEN and CDR2 is SYDVKM. There are 11 residues in the CDR3. Trimming cost V 1 base and J 6 bases, with 2 bases left between them. For the CDR3, the DNA is TGTGCCAGCAGTTTATTGGATACGCAGTATTTT. Protein sequence: CASSLLDTQYF.

This clonotype showed up many times. The chain uses TRBV28 and TRBJ1-1; 8 positions agree with TRBD1. With 3 bases clipped from V and 5 bases from J, the junction kept 8 bases outside the gene matches. Per germline, CDR1 MDHEN and CDR2 SYDVKM. The CDR3 is 15 amino acids. The CDR3 sequence is CASSLPVRGPTEAFF. In DNA form, the CDR3 reads TGTGCCAGCAGTTTGCCGGTCAGGGGGCCAACTGAAGCTTTCTTT.

In this sample, this clonotype turned up many times. CDR3 residues: CSVEGNTEAFF. CDR3 DNA sequence: TGCAGCGTGGAGGGGAACACTGAAGCTTTCTTT. The chain couples TRBV29-1 to TRBJ1-1; D is ambiguous. This CDR3 contains 11 residues. V was cut by 6 bases and J by 1 base, with 6 bases left in between. The germline gives CDR1 SQVTM, CDR2 ANQGSEA.

This clonotype was observed many times. CDR3: CASSLVSGGAFF. CDR3 nucleotide sequence: TGTGCCAGCAGCTTAGTGTCGGGGGGAGCTTTCTTT. The gene calls are TRBV11-3 and TRBJ1-1, with D possibly TRBD1 on 5 matching bases. The CDR3 extends over 12 amino acids. V was cut by 1 base and J by 10 bases, with 10 bases left in between. CDR1 and CDR2 from the germline V gene are SGHNT and YENEEA.

The chain joins TRBV7-9 to TRBJ2-5; D is uncertain. Germline V gene lookup returns CDR1 SEHNR and CDR2 FQNEAQ (reference sequence). Trimming removed 4 bases at V and 3 bases at J, with 15 bases between. This CDR3 is built from 15 residues. CDR3 sequence: CASSSRPRPEETQYF. In DNA form, the CDR3 reads TGTGCCAGCAGCTCCAGACCTAGGCCGGAAGAGACCCAGTACTTC.

In this sample, this clonotype is medium-sized (0.01 to 0.1%). The chain combines TRBV4-1 with TRBJ2-1; D unresolved. V was cut by 1 base and J by 4 bases, with 14 bases left in between. This CDR3 is built from 16 residues. The V gene's germline CDR1 is MGHRA and CDR2 YSYEKL. As DNA, the CDR3 is TGCGCCAGCAGCCAAGGCCCCAGGAGCATTTACAATGAGCAGTTCTTC. It codes for CASSQGPRSIYNEQFF.

This clonotype was picked up many times. J is TRBJ2-6 and V is TRBV15, with D perhaps matching TRBD1 or TRBD2 (5 bases each). CDR3 length equals 19 residues. With 2 bases removed from V and 2 bases from J, the gap between germline ends came to 19 bases. Per the germline V gene, CDR1 is LNHNV and CDR2 is YYDKDF (reference sequence). In nucleotides, the CDR3 is TGTGCCACCAGCAGAAACCGGGAACAAGGGGACCCTGGGGCCAACGTCCTGACTTTC. It yields the protein CATSRNREQGDPGANVLTF.

This clonotype came up many times. The chain couples TRBV3-1 to TRBJ2-5; 7 positions agree with TRBD2. CDR3 length: 18 amino acids. Germline CDR1 is LGHDT and CDR2 is YNNKEL (reference sequence). The V segment lost 2 bases and the J segment 2 bases; nucleotides outside the gene matches: 14. The CDR3 spells CASSQTPAGTKSQETQYF. The CDR3 coding sequence is TGTGCCAGCAGCCAAACCCCCGCAGGGACTAAATCTCAAGAGACCCAGTACTTC.

This clonotype was detected ten times or more. V gene TRBV7-2 combines with J gene TRBJ2-5; D may be TRBD2 (5 bases). Germline V gives CDR1 SGHTA, CDR2 FQGNSA. This CDR3 comprises 14 residues. With 1 base removed from V and 1 base from J, the gap between germline ends came to 7 bases. The CDR3 nucleotides read TGTGCCAGCAGCTTAGTCGGGGTCCAAGAGACCCAGTACTTC. It is translated as CASSLVGVQETQYF.

Concerning this clonotype itself: It is likely a read error, because the conserved phenylalanine at the end of the CDR3 is missing. The chain links TRBV7-2 to TRBJ2-7, with 11 bases lining up with TRBD1. Looked up from germline, CDR1 is SGHTA and CDR2 is FQGNSA. There are 15 residues in the CDR3. In DNA form, the CDR3 reads TGCGCCAGCAGTTCGATCGGGACAGGGGGTTACGAGCAGTACTAC. Translating gives CASSSIGTGGYEQYY.

A word on this clonotype: This may stem from a read error, because a much larger clone lies one nucleotide away. The V and J genes are TRBV6-2 or TRBV6-3 and TRBJ1-5; D uncertain. The V gene's germline CDR1 is MNHEY and CDR2 SVGEGT. The CDR3 spans 14 residues. V lost 4 bases, J lost 6 bases, and 13 bases lay in between. The CDR3 spells CASSLLSWSQPQHF. In DNA form, the CDR3 reads TGTGCCAGCAGTTTACTCAGTTGGAGTCAGCCCCAGCATTTT.

Remarks on this clonotype: A read error may be the cause here, since a much bigger clone is one base away. The conserved phenylalanine or tryptophan normally closing the CDR3 is absent here, so this likely arose from a read error. The rearrangement links TRBV28 to TRBJ2-5, with TRBD2 identical over 8 bases. The V gene end was trimmed by 7 bases and the J gene end by 1 base; junction bases not matched to a gene: 2. The germline V gene encodes CDR1 MDHEN and CDR2 SYDVKM. The CDR3 contains 13 residues. The CDR3 DNA is TGTGCCAGCATGCGGGGGGCCCAAGAGACCCAGTACTCC. It encodes CASMRGAQETQYS.

This clonotype was counted ten times or more. The J gene is TRBJ1-5, the V gene TRBV2; no reliable D call. Looked up from germline, CDR1 is SNHLY and CDR2 is FYNNEI. The CDR3 has 12 amino acids. V lost 6 bases and J lost 9, with 12 bases in between. The CDR3 protein is CASSDGFWPQHF. The CDR3, as DNA: TGTGCCAGCAGCGACGGTTTTTGGCCCCAGCATTTT.

This clonotype was picked up many times. The chain recombines TRBV4-1 with TRBJ2-5; D ambiguous. This CDR3 region has 15 residues. Deletions cut 4 bases from V and 2 bases from J, with 14 bases between. Germline CDR1 reads MGHRA; CDR2 reads YSYEKL. DNA for the CDR3: TGCGCCAGCAGCCCAGGTGGCAGTAGACAAGAGACCCAGTACTTC. This gives the protein CASSPGGSRQETQYF.

This clonotype was picked up many times. The rearrangement links TRBV11-3 to TRBJ2-1; 13 bases line up with TRBD2. Germline values: CDR1 SGHNT, CDR2 YENEEA. The CDR3 is 18 residues long. The junction had 10 bases not matched to a gene; V was cut back by 6 bases and J by 2 bases. CDR3 coding DNA: TGTGCCAGCAGTCGGAGGACTAGCGGGGGCACAGCCTACAATGAGCAGTTCTTC. It translates to CASSRRTSGGTAYNEQFF.

This clonotype was recorded many times. This chain connects TRBV10-3 to TRBJ2-5; D possibly uses TRBD1 or TRBD2 (5 bases each). Germline CDR1 ENHRY, CDR2 SYGVKD. The V gene lost 0 bases and the J gene lost 6 bases, with 8 bases spanning the gap. The CDR3 covers 13 residues. CDR3 sequence (DNA): TGTGCCATCAGTGAGTCTGGGGGTCAGACCCAGTACTTC. Amino acids: CAISESGGQTQYF.

This clonotype was detected ten times or more. V gene TRBV28 combines with J gene TRBJ2-5; TRBD2 is a possible D gene (6 bases). V lost 6 bases and J lost 1, with 12 bases in between. This CDR3 has 14 residues. Germline V gene lookup returns CDR1 MDHEN and CDR2 SYDVKM. The CDR3 bases are TGTGCCAGCAGAAGGAGGGTAGGCCAAGAGACCCAGTACTTC. This codes for CASRRRVGQETQYF. Variable domain in full (rest from reference TRBV28 and TRBJ2-5): DVKVTQSSRYLVKRTGEKVFLECVQDMDHENMFWYRQDPGLGLRLIYFSYDVKMKEKGDIPEGYSVSREKKERFSLILESASTNQTSMYLCASRRRVGQETQYFGPGTRLLVL.

This clonotype appeared many times. The genes are TRBV27 and TRBJ2-5; 8 bases are a match to TRBD2. The CDR3 length is 14 residues. Germline values: CDR1 MNHEY, CDR2 SMNVEV (reference sequence). Losses at the gene ends were 6 bases for V and 5 bases for J; bases not matched to a gene: 8. The CDR3 is CASRLAGSRETQYF. The CDR3 DNA is TGTGCCAGCAGGCTAGCGGGTAGTCGGGAGACCCAGTACTTC.

This clonotype was counted at least ten times. This chain joins TRBV20-1 and TRBJ2-7; no definite D call. The germline V gene has CDR1 DFQATT and CDR2 SNEGSKA (reference sequence). The V and J ends lost 6 bases and 4 bases respectively, with 13 bases between them. The CDR3 extends over 12 amino acids. The CDR3 protein is CSATTKAYEQYF. Here the CDR3 DNA reads TGCAGTGCGACCACTAAGGCGTACGAGCAGTACTTC.

This clonotype has a count of ten or more. The rearrangement links TRBV5-1 to TRBJ1-1, with 10 bases matching TRBD1. This CDR3 has 14 residues. Trimming removed 3 bases from V and 4 bases from J; junction bases left unmatched: 3. The germline gives CDR1 SGHRS, CDR2 YFSETQ. The CDR3 nucleotides are TGCGCCAGCAGCTCCGGGACAGGGGCCACTGAAGCTTTCTTT. Translation gives CASSSGTGATEAFF.

This clonotype was seen only a few times. This could be a read error, since a much larger clone is one nucleotide away. Lacking the conserved final phenylalanine or tryptophan, this CDR3 likely reflects a read error. The CDR3 spells CASSSQRGRETQYS. In nucleotides, the CDR3 is TGTGCCAGCAGTAGCCAGCGGGGGCGAGAGACCCAGTACTCC. The chain joins TRBV2 to TRBJ2-5, with 8 bases fitting TRBD2. Germline V gene lookup returns CDR1 SNHLY and CDR2 FYNNEI. Losses at the gene ends were 5 bases for V and 4 bases for J; bases not matched to a gene: 6. The CDR3 extends over 14 amino acids.

In this sample, this clonotype turned up many times. The CDR3 reads CSALRQGFGANVLTF. Written as DNA, the CDR3 is TGCAGCGCTTTAAGACAGGGATTTGGGGCCAACGTCCTGACTTTC. This rearrangement joins TRBV29-1 to TRBJ2-6, with TRBD1 matching over 7 bases. Germline CDR1 SQVTM, CDR2 ANQGSEA. The CDR3 consists of 15 residues. J gave up 3 bases and V 7 bases, and 9 bases lay outside the gene matches.

For this clonotype: A read error may be the cause here, since a much bigger clone is one base away. The chain couples TRBV12-3 or TRBV12-4 to TRBJ1-1; D is possibly TRBD1 (5 bases). Trimming took 4 bases from V and 7 from J, leaving 13 bases between them. The CDR3 length is 13 residues. CDR3 nucleotides: TGTGCCAGCAGTTCGACAGAGACCGTTGAAGCTTTCTTT. Its protein product is CASSSTETVEAFF.

This clonotype was seen many times. The chain uses TRBV20-1 and TRBJ2-7; D is undetermined. Germline assignment: CDR1 DFQATT and CDR2 SNEGSKA (reference sequence). The V end was cut by 5 bases, the J end by 4 bases, with 6 bases between. There are 10 residues in the CDR3. CDR3: CSALEYEQYF. Here the CDR3 DNA reads TGCAGTGCTCTCGAGTACGAGCAGTACTTC.

With regard to this clonotype: Since a much larger clone is just one base distant, this may be a read error. The gene calls are TRBV12-3 or TRBV12-4 and TRBJ1-1; TRBD1 matches at 7 bases. The junction had 10 bases not matched to a gene; V was cut back by 3 bases and J by 3 bases. CDR3 length equals 16 residues. CDR3 residues: CASSFHGTATDTEAFF. Here the CDR3 DNA reads TGTGCCAGCAGTTTTCACGGGACAGCCACAGACACTGAAGCTTTCTTT.